This T cell receptor beta chain was profiled in a study of cytomegalovirus exposure and HLA in healthy donors. Whole-study context: Unique TCRs numbering 75 million to 95 million, obtained from HLA-typed donors, made up an early data release.

Each of the donors was a healthy bone marrow donor. Points on this clone: The antigen remains unidentified.

CDR3 length: 15 residues. The germline V gene has CDR1 SGHDT and CDR2 YYEEEE. Trimming stripped 1 base from V and 0 bases from J, with 10 bases between. Findings and caveats of the study: Overall, roughly 170 TCR beta chains were annotated as cytomegalovirus-associated. The analysis excluded some indistinguishable V segments, including TRBV6-2 and TRBV6-3.

PCR employed 60 Vbeta and 13 Jbeta primers. TCRdb keeps only in-frame clones here, not all; method: immunoSEQ multiplex PCR. This sample has a few hundred thousand clones; 65% to 90% occur once, and the top ten carry over 1.1%. The receptor's source is a girl aged 10-17 years in good health and CMV-seronegative. Sequencing input: PBMCs. This rearrangement joins TRBV5-6 to TRBJ1-2; no clear D gene. The CDR3 reads CASSLPNLPNYGYTF. The CDR3, as DNA: TGTGCCAGCAGCTTGCCGAATCTACCTAACTATGGCTACACCTTC.